What follows are 4 T cell receptor beta chains derived from one specimen sequenced in a study of cytomegalovirus exposure and HLA in healthy donors. In the PCR, 60 Vbeta and 13 Jbeta primers were used. Clones were read by immunoSEQ multiplex PCR, and TCRdb kept only the in-frame ones, dropping some. The sample records about 190,000 clones, approximately 81% being singletons. The sample was PBMCs. These receptors were obtained from a man over 45 in good health and CMV-seronegative.

The CDR3 sequence is CASSQEGGGGLRQPQHF. The CDR3 DNA follows: TGCGCCAGCAGCCAAGAAGGGGGGGGTGGGCTTAGACAGCCCCAGCATTTT. The V call is TRBV4-1, the J call TRBJ1-5, with D possibly being TRBD1 (6 bases). Germline V gene sequence: CDR1 MGHRA, CDR2 YSYEKL. The germline V and J ends were trimmed by 0 bases and 7 bases, with 19 bases remaining between them. This CDR3 spans 17 amino acids.

V usage is TRBV9 and J usage is TRBJ2-1; D perhaps matches TRBD2 (5 bases). Germline lookup yields CDR1 SGDLS and CDR2 YYNGEE. CDR3 length: 16 residues. V gave up 4 bases and J gave up 0 bases, with 14 bases separating them. The CDR3 loop reads CASSPRGFFSYNEQFF. Written as DNA, the CDR3 is TGTGCCAGCAGCCCTCGCGGGTTTTTCTCCTACAATGAGCAGTTCTTC.

The V and J genes are TRBV5-8 and TRBJ2-3; 9 bases agree with TRBD2. Unmatched junction bases numbered 6, after V lost 0 bases and J lost 4 bases. The CDR3 contains 16 residues. The germline gives CDR1 SGHTS, CDR2 YDEGEE. The CDR3 spells CASSLGLAGRSDTQYF. The DNA of the CDR3 is TGTGCCAGCAGCTTGGGGCTAGCGGGGAGATCAGATACGCAGTATTTT.

The chain recombines TRBV29-1 with TRBJ2-7; TRBD1 matches at 7 bases. This CDR3 region has 14 residues. Unmatched junction bases numbered 6, after V lost 4 bases and J lost 0 bases. Germline CDR1 SQVTM, CDR2 ANQGSEA. The CDR3 here is CSVGGQTSSYEQYF. In nucleotides, the CDR3 is TGCAGCGTTGGGGGACAGACCTCCTCCTACGAGCAGTACTTC.